The 13 T cell receptor beta chains reported below all come from one sample, sequenced in a study of early T cells in non-severe SARS-CoV-2 infection. From the 5' RACE reads, TCRdb called clonotypes with MiXCR, one entry per CDR3 protein. Counted here are about 70,000 distinct CDR3 sequences, about 14% occurring once; the ten biggest clones make up less than 5%. Material: whole blood, obtained at baseline. These receptors all come from an adult who was a healthcare worker with PCR-confirmed SARS-CoV-2 infection or an uninfected control (not recorded which).

The rearrangement uses TRBV4-1 and TRBJ1-5; D is undetermined. From germline, CDR1 is MGHRA and CDR2 YSYEKL. Trimming cost V 0 bases and J 4 bases, with 10 bases left between them. This CDR3 comprises 15 residues. Here the CDR3 reads CASSQDSVGNQPQHF. Written as DNA, the CDR3 is TGCGCCAGCAGCCAAGATTCTGTCGGGAATCAGCCCCAGCATTTT.

The J gene is TRBJ1-3, the V gene TRBV11-2; D not certain. This CDR3 has 13 residues. Germline CDR1 SGHAT, CDR2 FQNNGV. The V gene lost 8 bases and the J gene lost 2 bases, with 10 bases spanning the gap. The CDR3 sequence is CASSPSPGNTIYF. The CDR3 region has the DNA TGTGCCAGCTCCCCATCCCCTGGAAACACCATATATTTT.

This clonotype was counted only a few times. The chain uses TRBV7-9 and TRBJ2-2, with a tentative D call TRBD2 (5 bases). The V end lost 7 bases, the J end lost 15 bases, and 30 bases lay between the germline ends. The CDR3 runs 16 residues. CDR1 SEHNR and CDR2 FQNEAQ come from the germline V gene (reference sequence). The CDR3 spells CASTTVSGGTPRGVFF. The CDR3, as DNA: TGTGCCAGCACCACAGTATCTGGCGGCACGCCCCGGGGTGTGTTTTTT. The full variable domain, rest sourced from reference TRBV7-9 and TRBJ2-2, is DTGVSQNPRHKITKRGQNVTFRCDPISEHNRLYWYRQTLGQGPEFLTYFQNEAQLEKSRLLSDRFSAERPKGSFSTLEIQRTEQGDSAMYLCASTTVSGGTPRGVFFGEGSRLTVL.

This clonotype occurred once. This chain connects TRBV25-1 to TRBJ1-1, with D possibly matching TRBD1 (5 bases). The CDR3 covers 14 residues. Trimming shortened V by 4 bases and J by 1 base, and 10 bases separated the two germline ends. In germline, CDR1 is MGHDK, CDR2 SYGVNS. CDR3 amino acids: CASSAPGRNTEAFF. Here the CDR3 DNA reads TGTGCCAGCAGTGCGCCGGGACGGAACACTGAAGCTTTCTTT.

The CDR3 reads CASSLQSNSPLHF. CDR3 nucleotide sequence: TGTGCCAGCAGCTTACAGTCTAATTCACCCCTCCACTTT. The rearrangement links TRBV7-9 to TRBJ1-6; D gene ambiguous. The CDR3 runs to 13 residues. V shed 2 bases and J shed 6 bases, with 5 bases lying between them. Germline lookup yields CDR1 SEHNR and CDR2 FQNEAQ (reference sequence).

This clonotype has just a few counts. The chain couples TRBV30 to TRBJ1-2; D remains ambiguous. Trimming took 2 bases from V and 5 from J, leaving 12 bases between them. CDR1 GTSNPN and CDR2 SVGIG come from the germline V gene (reference sequence). CDR3 length equals 13 residues. This chain's CDR3 is CAWSITNGYGYTF. The CDR3 DNA reads as TGTGCCTGGAGTATTACGAATGGGTATGGCTACACCTTC.

V gene TRBV6-1 combines with J gene TRBJ2-1; D may be TRBD1 (6 bases). The CDR3 consists of 18 residues. Per the germline V gene, CDR1 is MNHNS and CDR2 is SASEGT. V shed 7 bases and J shed 1 base, with 23 bases lying between them. The chain's CDR3 is CASTDRQVAGGSYNEQFF. For the CDR3, the DNA is TGTGCCAGCACCGACAGGCAGGTCGCCGGTGGGTCCTACAATGAGCAGTTCTTC.

V usage is TRBV3-1 and J usage is TRBJ2-4, with TRBD2 as a possible D gene (5 bases). With 3 bases removed from V and 7 bases from J, the gap between germline ends came to 16 bases. Germline V gene sequence: CDR1 LGHDT, CDR2 YNNKEL (reference sequence). CDR3 length: 15 amino acids. The chain's CDR3 is CASSHGLAIGNIQYF. The CDR3 DNA is TGTGCCAGCAGCCACGGGCTAGCCATTGGGAACATTCAGTACTTC.

The chain links TRBV20-1 to TRBJ2-7; 8 bases are shared with TRBD2. Germline loops: CDR1 DFQATT, CDR2 SNEGSKA (reference sequence). The CDR3 runs to 14 residues. After removal of 8 bases from V and 4 bases from J, the junction contained 13 bases not matched to a gene. CDR3 coding DNA: TGCAGTTCCAGAGGGGCTAGCGGGCGTTACGAGCAGTACTTC. It encodes CSSRGASGRYEQYF.

This clonotype was counted many times. The chain couples TRBV7-3 to TRBJ1-1; TRBD1 aligns across 9 bases. Losses at the gene ends were 5 bases for V and 8 bases for J; bases not matched to a gene: 6. This CDR3 is built from 13 residues. Germline V lookup: CDR1 SGHTA, CDR2 FQGTGA. The CDR3 protein is CASSPRQGEEAFF. CDR3 nucleotide sequence: TGTGCCAGCAGCCCAAGACAGGGGGAGGAAGCTTTCTTT.

This clonotype showed up just a few times. The V call is TRBV3-1, the J call TRBJ2-3, with 9 nucleotides matching TRBD2. Unmatched junction bases numbered 2, after V lost 1 base and J lost 0 bases. This CDR3 spans 16 amino acids. Germline V gene data show CDR1 as LGHDT and CDR2 as YNNKEL (reference sequence). The CDR3 DNA reads as TGTGCCAGCAGCCAAGGGCTAGCGGGAAGCACAGATACGCAGTATTTT. Its translation: CASSQGLAGSTDTQYF.

This clonotype was observed a handful of times. V usage is TRBV20-1 and J usage is TRBJ2-7, with 7 bases that match TRBD2. CDR3 length equals 12 residues. With V trimmed by 8 bases and J by 2 bases, 6 bases remained unmatched. Germline loops: CDR1 DFQATT, CDR2 SNEGSKA (reference sequence). Here the CDR3 DNA reads TGCAGTCCGAGGGAGGGCCCCTACGAGCAGTACTTC. Translated: CSPREGPYEQYF.

This clonotype appeared a few times. The chain recombines TRBV25-1 with TRBJ1-1; D remains ambiguous. The CDR3 contains 16 residues. Germline V gives CDR1 MGHDK, CDR2 SYGVNS. V dropped 2 bases and J dropped 1 base, with 14 bases sitting between them. DNA for the CDR3: TGTGCCAGCAGTGAACTCCTCCGGGTTTCGAACACTGAAGCTTTCTTT. Protein: CASSELLRVSNTEAFF.